One TCR beta chain is described in this entry. The sample originates from a study of blood T cell repertoires in COVID-19. Overall study context: COVID-19 samples collected from the United States, Italy and Spain covered acute and convalescent phases.

Germline V gives CDR1 MNHEY, CDR2 SMNVEV (reference sequence). V was pared by 2 bases and J by 7 bases, with 12 bases between. This CDR3 region has 14 residues. Per the study methods: Amplification of reference gene primers provided the estimated nucleated cell counts. TCRdb's table, derived via immunoSEQ multiplex PCR, lists solely in-frame clones and lacks some. V, J and clone size derive from that table, while D and trimming were established from the DNA sequence. The table lists tens of thousands of clones, 80% to 90% of them singletons, with 1.3% in the top ten. The gene calls are TRBV27 and TRBJ2-1; D is possibly TRBD1 (6 bases). This receptor was obtained from a woman older than 75 with acute or convalescent COVID-19. Sequenced: peripheral blood. The CDR3: CASSLRWTANEQFF. CDR3 DNA sequence: TGTGCCAGCAGTTTACGATGGACAGCGAATGAGCAGTTCTTC.